A selection of T cell receptor beta chains follows, all from one sample in a study of blood T cell repertoires in COVID-19. TCRdb's table, derived via immunoSEQ multiplex PCR, lists solely in-frame clones and lacks some. The sample contains some 270,000 clones, 80% to 90% of which appear only once. Source material: peripheral blood. These receptors came from a woman in her seventies with acute or convalescent COVID-19. Both conserved end residues are part of each CDR3. The order of the fields is clone size, V gene, D gene, J gene, CDR3 DNA, CDR3 protein. D genes are given only for firm matches. Clone size is shown for a subset of rows, as once, few, many or a class of expanded clone.

>few|TRBV6-1|-|TRBJ1-6
TGTGCCAGCAGTGAGCACAGGGAGAATTCACCCCTCCACTTT
CASSEHRENSPLHF
>once|TRBV5-4|TRBD1|TRBJ1-2
TGTGCCAGCAGCTTGGATAGGGGGCCGGTCTATGGCTACACCTTC
CASSLDRGPVYGYTF
>-|TRBV24-1|-|TRBJ2-2
TGTGCCACCAGTGGACAATACAGCGGGGAGCTGTTTTTT
CATSGQYSGELFF
>-|TRBV5-4|-|TRBJ2-1
TGTGCCAGCAGCCCCGGCTGGAGCAATGAGCAGTTCTTC
CASSPGWSNEQFF
>few|TRBV6-5|-|TRBJ2-5
TGTGCCAGCAGGCAGGGGTGGGAGACCCAGTACTTC
CASRQGWETQYF
>few|TRBV7-7|-|TRBJ2-5
TGTGCTAGCAGCCCCCGAGTAGGGCGGGGTGGAGGGACCCAGTACTTC
CASSPRVGRGGGTQYF
>once|TRBV27|-|TRBJ2-7
TGTGCCAGCAGTTTATCGAGTCGATACGAGCAGTACTTC
CASSLSSRYEQYF
>-|TRBV24-1|-|TRBJ2-5
TGTGCCACCAGTCTGGGTGACCGCGGAGAGACCCAGTACTTC
CATSLGDRGETQYF
>-|TRBV5-1|TRBD1|TRBJ2-1
TGCGCCAGCAGCGGGGGACAGCCCTATTACTCCTACAATGAGCAGTTCTTC
CASSGGQPYYSYNEQFF
>-|TRBV11-2|-|TRBJ2-5
TGTGCCAGCAGCTCCTTAGCTGGGGAGACCCAGTACTTC
CASSSLAGETQYF
>once|TRBV6-1|-|TRBJ2-7
TGTGCCAGCAGTGAGAGGGGGTCTGCTGAGCAGTACTTC
CASSERGSAEQYF
>once|TRBV29-1|TRBD1|TRBJ2-4
TGCAGCGTATGGAACAGGGGTAACATTCAGTACTTC
CSVWNRGNIQYF
>-|TRBV5-1|-|TRBJ2-3
TGCGCCAGCAGCCCACCCCCTATAGATACGCAGTATTTT
CASSPPPIDTQYF
>-|TRBV7-8|TRBD2|TRBJ2-3
TGTGCCAGCAGCTTACAAGCGGGGTATGCGGAAGATACGCAGTATTTT
CASSLQAGYAEDTQYF
>-|TRBV7-3|TRBD1|TRBJ1-4
TGTGCCAGCAGCTTAGGACAGGGGGAAAAACTGTTTTTT
CASSLGQGEKLFF
>-|TRBV7-3|-|TRBJ2-2
TGTGCCAGCAGTCGTAGCGGTAACACCGGGGAGCTGTTTTTT
CASSRSGNTGELFF
>-|TRBV9|TRBD1|TRBJ1-2
TGTGCCAGCAGCGTTCTAAGAGACCGCCGGGACAGGGTCGAAACAGGCTCTTACTACACCTTC
CASSVLRDRRDRVETGSYYTF
>-|TRBV18|TRBD2|TRBJ2-7
TGTGCCAGCTCACCGGGACTAGCGGACTACGAGCAGTACTTC
CASSPGLADYEQYF
>-|TRBV7-9|TRBD2|TRBJ2-3
TGTGCCAGCAGCTTTGTAGCGGGGGGCCGCAGAGCCACAGATACGCAGTATTTT
CASSFVAGGRRATDTQYF
>-|TRBV28|-|TRBJ2-5
TGTGCCAGCAGTGGCCCAACCCAGTACTTC
CASSGPTQYF
>-|TRBV19|-|TRBJ1-2
TGTGCCAGTAGTATCGAGGGCGCCCGCTATGGCTACACCTTC
CASSIEGARYGYTF
>-|TRBV10-3|TRBD2|TRBJ2-1
TGTGCCATCGGGGGGGGAGGACTAGCCGGCAATGAGCAGTTCTTC
CAIGGGGLAGNEQFF
>-|TRBV27|TRBD2|TRBJ2-1
TGTGCCAGCAGTAGACCGGGGGGGGCGAAATACAATGAGCAGTTCTTC
CASSRPGGAKYNEQFF
>-|TRBV30|-|TRBJ1-2
TGTGCCTGGAGTTATAACTATGGCTACACCTTC
CAWSYNYGYTF
>-|TRBV5-1|-|TRBJ1-1
TGCGCCAGCAGGCGACAGTACGGGACTGAAGCTTTCTTT
CASRRQYGTEAFF
>-|TRBV3-1/TRBV3-2|TRBD1|TRBJ1-1
TGTGCCAGCAGCGCACGGGACAGGGGAAACGGAGAAGCTTTCTTT
CASSARDRGNGEAFF
>-|TRBV7-9|-|TRBJ1-2
TGTGCCAGCAGCCCTCAGGCCAGTTCAACTAACTATGGCTACACCTTC
CASSPQASSTNYGYTF
>few|TRBV7-9|-|TRBJ1-6
TGTGCCAGCAGCTTAGCGGTGGGGGCGAATTCACCCCTCCACTTT
CASSLAVGANSPLHF
>-|TRBV6-5|-|TRBJ1-5
TGTGCCAGCAGATTCCTACGTCAGCCCCAGCATTTT
CASRFLRQPQHF
>-|TRBV7-8|TRBD1|TRBJ1-3
TGTGCCAGCAGCTATAACAGGGGGGGAGGAAACACCATATATTTT
CASSYNRGGGNTIYF
>-|TRBV11-2|TRBD1|TRBJ1-3
TGTGCCAGCAGCTCTATATACGACAGGGGGCAGTTGGGCACCATATATTTT
CASSSIYDRGQLGTIYF
>-|TRBV5-1|TRBD1|TRBJ1-6
TGCGCCAGCACCCCCGGGACAGTGAAAAATTCACCCCTCCACTTT
CASTPGTVKNSPLHF